This TCR beta chain was captured by sequencing in a study of cytomegalovirus exposure and HLA in healthy donors. This clone was seen once. The V end lost 0 bases, the J end lost 2 bases, and 14 bases lay between the germline ends. Germline V CDR1 and CDR2: SGHRS, YFSETQ. This CDR3 contains 17 residues. The PCR contained 60 Vbeta and 13 Jbeta primers. Assay used: immunoSEQ multiplex PCR; TCRdb lists only in-frame clones, some missing. This table has fewer than 200,000 clones, roughly 80% appearing once. The chain carries TRBV5-1 and TRBJ2-2; the D gene is possibly TRBD2 (5 bases). This sequence originates from a woman aged 18-30 years in good health and CMV-seronegative. The sequencing sample was made of PBMCs. In DNA, the CDR3 is TGCGCCAGCAGCTTGGCCCTGCGGGTGGTTAACACCGGGGAGCTGTTTTTT. This translates into CASSLALRVVNTGELFF.